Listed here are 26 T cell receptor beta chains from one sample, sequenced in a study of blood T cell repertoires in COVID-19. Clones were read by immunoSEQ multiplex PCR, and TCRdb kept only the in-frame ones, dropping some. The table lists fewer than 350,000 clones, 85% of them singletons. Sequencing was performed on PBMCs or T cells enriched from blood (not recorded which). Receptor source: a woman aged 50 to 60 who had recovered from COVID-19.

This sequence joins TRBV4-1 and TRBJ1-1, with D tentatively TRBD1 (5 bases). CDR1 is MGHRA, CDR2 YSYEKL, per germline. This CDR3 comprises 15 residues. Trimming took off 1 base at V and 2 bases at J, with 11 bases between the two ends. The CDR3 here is CASSQGQNRNTEAFF. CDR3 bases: TGCGCCAGCAGCCAAGGACAGAATCGAAACACTGAAGCTTTCTTT.

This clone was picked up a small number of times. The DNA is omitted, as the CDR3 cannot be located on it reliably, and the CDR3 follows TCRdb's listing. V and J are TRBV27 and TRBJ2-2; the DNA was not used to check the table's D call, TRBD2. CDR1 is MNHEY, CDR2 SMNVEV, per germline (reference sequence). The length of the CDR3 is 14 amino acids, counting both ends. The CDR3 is CASSSSGGTGELFF.

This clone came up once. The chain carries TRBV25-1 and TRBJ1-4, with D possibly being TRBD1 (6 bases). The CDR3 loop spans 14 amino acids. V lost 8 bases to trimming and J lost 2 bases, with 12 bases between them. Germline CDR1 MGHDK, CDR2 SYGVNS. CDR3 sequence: CASQHQGTNEKLFF. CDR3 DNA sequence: TGTGCCAGCCAACACCAGGGGACTAATGAAAAACTGTTTTTT. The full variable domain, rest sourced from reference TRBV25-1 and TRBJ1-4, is EADIYQTPRYLVIGTGKKITLECSQTMGHDKMYWYQQDPGMELHLIHYSYGVNSTEKGDLSSESTVSRIRTEHFPLTLESARPSHTSQYLCASQHQGTNEKLFFGSGTQLSVL.

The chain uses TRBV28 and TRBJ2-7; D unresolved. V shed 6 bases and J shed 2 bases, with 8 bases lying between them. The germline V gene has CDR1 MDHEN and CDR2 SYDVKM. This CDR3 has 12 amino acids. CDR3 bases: TGTGCCAGCAGACTCTCCCCCTACGAGCAGTACTTC. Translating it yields CASRLSPYEQYF.

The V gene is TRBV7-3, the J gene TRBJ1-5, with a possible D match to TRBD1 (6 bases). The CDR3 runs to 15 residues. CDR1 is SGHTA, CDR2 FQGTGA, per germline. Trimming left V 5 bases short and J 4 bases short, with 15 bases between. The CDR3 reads CASSPQGSTNQPQHF. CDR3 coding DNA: TGTGCCAGCAGCCCCCAGGGGAGCACAAATCAGCCCCAGCATTTT.

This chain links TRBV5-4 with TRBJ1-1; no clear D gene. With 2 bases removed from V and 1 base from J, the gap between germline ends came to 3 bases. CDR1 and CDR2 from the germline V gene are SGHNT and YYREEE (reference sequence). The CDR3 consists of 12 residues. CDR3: CASSFGNTEAFF. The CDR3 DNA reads TGTGCCAGCAGCTTCGGGAACACTGAAGCTTTCTTT.

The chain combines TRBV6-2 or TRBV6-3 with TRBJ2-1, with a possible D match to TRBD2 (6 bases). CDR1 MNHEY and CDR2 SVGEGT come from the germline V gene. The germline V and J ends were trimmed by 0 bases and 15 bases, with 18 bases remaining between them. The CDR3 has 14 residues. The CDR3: CASSYSMSAGPPFF. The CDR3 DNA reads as TGTGCCAGCAGTTACTCGATGTCGGCGGGACCTCCGTTCTTC.

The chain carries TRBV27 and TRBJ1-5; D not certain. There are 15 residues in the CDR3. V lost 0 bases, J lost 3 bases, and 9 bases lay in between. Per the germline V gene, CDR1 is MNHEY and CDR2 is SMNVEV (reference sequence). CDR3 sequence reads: CASSLSGPLNQPQHF. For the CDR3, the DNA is TGTGCCAGCAGTTTATCGGGCCCGCTCAATCAGCCCCAGCATTTT.

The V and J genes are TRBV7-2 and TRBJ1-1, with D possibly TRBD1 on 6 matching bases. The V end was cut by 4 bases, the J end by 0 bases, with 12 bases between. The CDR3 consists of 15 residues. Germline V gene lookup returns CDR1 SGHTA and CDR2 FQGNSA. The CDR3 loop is CASSSQGRMNTEAFF. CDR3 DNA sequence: TGTGCCAGCAGCTCACAGGGACGAATGAACACTGAAGCTTTCTTT.

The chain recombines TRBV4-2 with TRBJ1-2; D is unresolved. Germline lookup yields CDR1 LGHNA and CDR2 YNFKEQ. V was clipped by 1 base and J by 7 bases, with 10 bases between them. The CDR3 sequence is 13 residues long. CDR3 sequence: CASSQVRSGGYTF. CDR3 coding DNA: TGTGCCAGCAGCCAAGTACGCTCGGGTGGCTACACCTTC.

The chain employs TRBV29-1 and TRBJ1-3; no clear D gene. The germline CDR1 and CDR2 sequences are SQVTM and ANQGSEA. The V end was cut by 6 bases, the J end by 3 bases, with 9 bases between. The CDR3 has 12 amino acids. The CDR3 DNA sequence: TGCAGCGTCCTCGAGTTTGGAAACACCATATATTTT. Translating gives CSVLEFGNTIYF.

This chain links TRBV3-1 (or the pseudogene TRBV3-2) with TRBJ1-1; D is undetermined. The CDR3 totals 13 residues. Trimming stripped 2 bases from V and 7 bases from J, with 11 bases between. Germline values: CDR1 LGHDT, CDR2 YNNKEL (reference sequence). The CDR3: CASSQSLGSEAFF. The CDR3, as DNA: TGTGCCAGCAGCCAATCTCTAGGGAGTGAAGCTTTCTTT.

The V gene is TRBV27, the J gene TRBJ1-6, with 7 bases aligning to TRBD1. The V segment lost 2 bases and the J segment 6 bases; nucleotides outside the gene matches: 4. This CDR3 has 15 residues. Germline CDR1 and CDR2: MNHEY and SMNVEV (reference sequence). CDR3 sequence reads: CASSLETGSNSPLHF. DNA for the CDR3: TGTGCCAGCAGTTTAGAGACAGGGTCTAATTCACCCCTCCACTTT.

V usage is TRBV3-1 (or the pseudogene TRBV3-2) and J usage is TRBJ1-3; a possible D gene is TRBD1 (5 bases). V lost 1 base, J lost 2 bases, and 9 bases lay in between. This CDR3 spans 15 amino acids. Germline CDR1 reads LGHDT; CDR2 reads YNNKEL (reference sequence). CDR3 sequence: CASSQGPGPGNTIYF. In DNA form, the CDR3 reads TGTGCCAGCAGCCAAGGACCAGGGCCTGGAAACACCATATATTTT.

As DNA, the CDR3 is TGTGCCAGCAGTGAATCGAGGGCAGCCTATGGCTACACCTTC. As protein: CASSESRAAYGYTF. The chain has TRBV2 and TRBJ1-2; D is ambiguous. The V and J ends lost 2 bases and 4 bases respectively, with 11 bases between them. The CDR3 contains 14 residues. Per germline, CDR1 SNHLY and CDR2 FYNNEI.

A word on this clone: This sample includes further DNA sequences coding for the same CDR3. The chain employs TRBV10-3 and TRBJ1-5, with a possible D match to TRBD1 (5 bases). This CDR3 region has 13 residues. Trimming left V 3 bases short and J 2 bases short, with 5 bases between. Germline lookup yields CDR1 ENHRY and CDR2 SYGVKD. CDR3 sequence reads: CAISDRGNQPQHF. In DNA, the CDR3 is TGTGCCATCAGTGACAGGGGCAATCAGCCCCAGCATTTT.

The CDR3 DNA reads TGTGCCAGTAGGGGCGCGGGACGGCGGAACACTGAAGCTTTCTTT. Residues: CASRGAGRRNTEAFF. V usage is TRBV19 and J usage is TRBJ1-1; D perhaps matches TRBD1 (5 bases). The germline V gene encodes CDR1 LNHDA and CDR2 SQIVND (reference sequence). This CDR3 is built from 15 residues. Deletions cut 6 bases from V and 1 base from J, with 15 bases between.

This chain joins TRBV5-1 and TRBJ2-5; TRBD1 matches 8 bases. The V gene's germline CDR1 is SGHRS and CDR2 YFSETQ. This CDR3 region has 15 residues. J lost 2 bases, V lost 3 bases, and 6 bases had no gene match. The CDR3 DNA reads TGCGCCAGCAGCTCGACGGGACAGGTGCAAGAGACCCAGTACTTC. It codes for CASSSTGQVQETQYF.

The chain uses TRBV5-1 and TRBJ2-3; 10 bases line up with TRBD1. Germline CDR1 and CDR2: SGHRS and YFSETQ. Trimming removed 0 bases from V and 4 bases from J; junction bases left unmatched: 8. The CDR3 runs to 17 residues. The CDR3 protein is CASSLAEGQGWADTQYF. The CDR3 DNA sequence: TGCGCCAGCAGCTTGGCCGAGGGACAGGGGTGGGCAGATACGCAGTATTTT.

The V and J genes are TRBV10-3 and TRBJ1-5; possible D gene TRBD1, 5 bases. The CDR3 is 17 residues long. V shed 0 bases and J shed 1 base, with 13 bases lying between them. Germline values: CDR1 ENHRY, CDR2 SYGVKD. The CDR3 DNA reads TGTGCCATCAGTGAGTCGTCTCGTCGGACAAGCAATCAGCCCCAGCATTTT. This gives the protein CAISESSRRTSNQPQHF.

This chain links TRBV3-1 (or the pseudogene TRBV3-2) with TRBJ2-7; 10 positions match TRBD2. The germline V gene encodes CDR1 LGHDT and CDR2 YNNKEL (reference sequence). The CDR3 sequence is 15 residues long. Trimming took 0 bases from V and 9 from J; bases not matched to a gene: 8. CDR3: CASSQDVAGGSGQYF. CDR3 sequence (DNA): TGTGCCAGCAGCCAAGATGTAGCGGGGGGATCCGGGCAGTACTTC.

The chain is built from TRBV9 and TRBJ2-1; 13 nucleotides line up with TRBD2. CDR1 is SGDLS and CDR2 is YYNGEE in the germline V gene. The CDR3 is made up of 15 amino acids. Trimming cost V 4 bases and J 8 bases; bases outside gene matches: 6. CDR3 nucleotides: TGTGCCAGCAGCCTCGGGACTAGCGGGACCGATGAGCAGTTCTTC. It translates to CASSLGTSGTDEQFF.

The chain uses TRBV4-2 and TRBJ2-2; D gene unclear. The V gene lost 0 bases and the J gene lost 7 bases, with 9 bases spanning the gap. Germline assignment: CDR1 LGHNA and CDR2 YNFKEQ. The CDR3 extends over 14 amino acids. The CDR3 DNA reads TGTGCCAGCAGCCAAGATGATGCGTTCGGGGAGCTGTTTTTT. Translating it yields CASSQDDAFGELFF.

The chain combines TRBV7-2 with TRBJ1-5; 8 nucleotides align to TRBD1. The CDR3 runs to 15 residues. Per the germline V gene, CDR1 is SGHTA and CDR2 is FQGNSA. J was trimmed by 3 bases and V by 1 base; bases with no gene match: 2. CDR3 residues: CASSLETGVNQPQHF. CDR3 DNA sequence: TGTGCCAGCAGCTTAGAGACAGGGGTCAATCAGCCCCAGCATTTT.

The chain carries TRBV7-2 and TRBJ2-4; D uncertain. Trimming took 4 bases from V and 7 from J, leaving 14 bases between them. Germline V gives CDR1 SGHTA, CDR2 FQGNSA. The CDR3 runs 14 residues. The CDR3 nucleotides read TGTGCCAGCAGCTCCGCCCATGGCTCCAACATTCAGTACTTC. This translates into CASSSAHGSNIQYF.

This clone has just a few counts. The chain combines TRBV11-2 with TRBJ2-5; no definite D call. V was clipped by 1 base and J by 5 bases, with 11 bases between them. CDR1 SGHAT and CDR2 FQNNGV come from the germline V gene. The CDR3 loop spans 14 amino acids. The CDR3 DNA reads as TGTGCCAGCAGCTTAGCCCCCCCCTTGGAGACCCAGTACTTC. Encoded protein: CASSLAPPLETQYF.